The following is a TCR beta chain sequence with its context. The PCR made use of 60 Vbeta and 13 Jbeta primers. Assay used: immunoSEQ multiplex PCR; TCRdb lists only in-frame clones, some missing. The profile shows some 150,000 clones, around 79% of them singletons. This record belongs to a study of cytomegalovirus exposure and HLA in healthy donors. CDR3 length equals 15 residues. Germline CDR1 is MDHEN and CDR2 is SYDVKM. V was clipped by 1 base and J by 8 bases; unmatched bases: 7. The receptor comes from a man aged 35-49 years in good health and CMV-seronegative. This chain joins TRBV28 and TRBJ1-4, with 7 bases lining up with TRBD1. The sample was PBMCs. Here the CDR3 DNA reads TGTGCCAGCAGTTTATTATACAGGGGCGCGGAAAAACTGTTTTTT. Its protein is CASSLLYRGAEKLFF.